The T cell receptor (beta chain) described here comes from a study of T-cell reconstitution after alpha-beta-depleted transplantation in children. Study-level findings and limits: Diversity of TCRbeta at day 60 was high in some patients, arising from surviving recipient T cells and thymic progenitors. At around two months after transplant, the alpha-beta T cells were reportedly derived from several hundred expanded clones that came from non-depleted graft cells. Newly produced T cells mostly accounted for T-cell counts and diversity one year post-transplant.

A remark on this clonotype: Its cognate antigen is unknown. A read error may explain this, as a much larger clone is one base away.

Preparation of the TCRbeta library used unique molecular identifiers. One entry per CDR3 protein results from TCRdb running MiXCR on the PCR reads. Of roughly 200,000 distinct CDR3 sequences listed, around 9.9% are singletons. Germline CDR1 DFQATT, CDR2 SNEGSKA (reference sequence). V lost 8 bases to trimming and J lost 6 bases, with 10 bases between them. CDR3 length equals 10 residues. The sequence was collected from a child less than two years old with acute myeloid leukemia, due to receive a stem cell transplant. This chain uses TRBV20-1 with TRBJ1-1; the D gene is possibly TRBD1 (6 bases). This material consisted of PBMCs, taken before TCRalphabeta/CD19-depleted stem cell transplant. The CDR3 loop is CSTRGPEAFF. CDR3 nucleotides: TGCAGTACCAGGGGACCTGAAGCTTTCTTT.